The next 10 T cell receptor beta chains were all read from a single sample in a study of T cells in localized non-small cell lung cancer. Assay: immunoSEQ multiplex PCR; the TCRdb copy retains only in-frame clones and omits some. The sample shows some 2,500 clones, about 22% of them seen only once. The sequenced sample was lung tumor tissue, obtained before any cancer treatment. Source of these receptors: a man aged 40-75 years with stage II lung adenocarcinoma.

This clone showed up just a few times. The chain is built from TRBV4-1 and TRBJ1-5; D is undetermined. The CDR3 totals 15 residues. V was cut by 0 bases and J by 7 bases, with 13 bases left in between. Germline V CDR1 and CDR2: MGHRA, YSYEKL. CDR3 sequence: CASSQEIGVGQPQHF. CDR3 nucleotides: TGCGCCAGCAGCCAAGAGATCGGGGTCGGGCAGCCCCAGCATTTT.

V gene TRBV11-3 combines with J gene TRBJ2-1; 9 positions agree with TRBD1. The CDR3 sequence is 16 residues long. CDR1 SGHNT and CDR2 YENEEA come from the germline V gene. After removal of 3 bases from V and 6 bases from J, the junction contained 9 bases not matched to a gene. CDR3 bases: TGTGCCAGCAGCTTGATCCGGGACAGGGTGTTCAATGAGCAGTTCTTC. It codes for CASSLIRDRVFNEQFF.

This clone was seen a few times. The chain uses TRBV28 and TRBJ2-7; no clear D. Trimming cost V 5 bases and J 4 bases, with 9 bases left between them. In germline, CDR1 is MDHEN, CDR2 SYDVKM. This CDR3 spans 12 amino acids. The CDR3, as DNA: TGTGCCAGCAGTCCGCCCCTGTACGAGCAGTACTTC. Amino acids: CASSPPLYEQYF.

The chain is built from TRBV15 and TRBJ2-7; 10 bases map to TRBD2. Germline CDR1 is LNHNV and CDR2 is YYDKDF (reference sequence). This CDR3 spans 19 amino acids. Trimming at V came to 0 bases and at J to 5 bases, leaving 16 bases not matched to a gene. CDR3: CATSRDVRTSGSLRNEQYF. The CDR3 DNA is TGTGCCACCAGCAGAGATGTCCGGACTAGCGGCTCCCTGAGGAACGAGCAGTACTTC.

The chain is built from TRBV19 and TRBJ2-1; tentative D call: TRBD1 (6 bases). CDR3 size: 14 residues. The V end lost 3 bases, the J end lost 5 bases, and 11 bases lay between the germline ends. CDR1 and CDR2 from the germline V gene are LNHDA and SQIVND (reference sequence). CDR3 sequence (DNA): TGTGCCAGTAGTATTCAGGGGTCCCACAATGAGCAGTTCTTC. Encoded protein: CASSIQGSHNEQFF.

The CDR3 sequence: CASSFSGTGQFF. CDR3 nucleotide sequence: TGTGCCAGCAGTTTTTCCGGGACAGGGCAGTTCTTC. The chain employs TRBV27 and TRBJ2-1; 8 bases are a match to TRBD1. V trimming: 3 bases; J trimming: 12 bases; junction bases outside the gene matches: 4. CDR3 length: 12 residues. CDR1 and CDR2 from the germline V gene are MNHEY and SMNVEV (reference sequence).

By frequency in the sample, this clone is medium-sized (0.01 to 0.1%). The V and J genes are TRBV11-3 and TRBJ1-5; 7 nucleotides match TRBD1. CDR3 length: 14 residues. Trimming removed 9 bases from V and 3 bases from J; junction bases left unmatched: 8. Germline V gives CDR1 SGHNT, CDR2 YENEEA. DNA for the CDR3: TGTGCCAGAAGCCTAGGGACAGTCAATCAGCCCCAGCATTTT. This gives the protein CARSLGTVNQPQHF. The full variable domain, its missing parts supplied by reference TRBV11-3 and TRBJ1-5, is EAGVVQSPRYKIIEKKQPVAFWCNPISGHNTLYWYLQNLGQGPELLIRYENEEAVDDSQLPKDRFSAERLKGVDSTLKIQPAELGDSAVYLCARSLGTVNQPQHFGDGTRLSIL.

The rearrangement links TRBV12-5 to TRBJ2-7; D is tentatively TRBD1 or TRBD2 (5 bases each). The germline gives CDR1 LGHNT, CDR2 FRNRAP. The CDR3 length is 14 residues. The CDR3 nucleotides read TGTGCCAGTCGGAGGCAGGGCGACTCCTACGAGCAGTACTTC. Amino acid sequence: CASRRQGDSYEQYF.

This clone was picked up one time. The V gene is TRBV18, the J gene TRBJ2-3, with 12 bases fitting TRBD2. Losses at the gene ends were 6 bases for V and 4 bases for J; bases not matched to a gene: 5. This CDR3 spans 15 amino acids. Germline loops: CDR1 KGHSH, CDR2 LQKENI. The CDR3 sequence is CASSPLAGGSDTQYF. The DNA of the CDR3 is TGTGCCAGCTCTCCCCTAGCGGGAGGGTCAGATACGCAGTATTTT.

This clone has more than one count but fewer than ten. The V call is TRBV6-7, the J call TRBJ2-7; D remains ambiguous. TRBV6-7 is treated as an ORF (open reading frame) with a function not yet certain. CDR3 length: 11 residues. V was pared by 5 bases and J by 6 bases, with 8 bases between. CDR3 in amino acids: CASSAQVEQYF. In nucleotides, the CDR3 is TGTGCCAGCAGTGCCCAGGTCGAGCAGTACTTC.